This TCR beta chain is from a study of CD8 T cells in ankylosing spondylitis. Findings and limits, study-wide: In ankylosing spondylitis blood, a motif of roughly 8 highly homologous TCR beta variants appeared characteristic. Existing reports had already noted some motif variants in reactive arthritis synovial fluid and blood. Enrichment of disease-linked clones was reportedly significant in matched ankylosing spondylitis synovial fluid.

Library preparation for TCR beta used quantitative 5'-RACE with molecular barcodes. TCRdb reprocessed the 5' RACE reads with MiXCR, giving one entry per CDR3 protein. The table records some 270,000 distinct CDR3 sequences, around 32% of them present only once. This clonotype was found a few times. Its target is not known. The V end lost 0 bases, the J end lost 3 bases, and 8 bases lay between the germline ends. This CDR3 spans 14 amino acids. Germline-derived CDR1 and CDR2 are SGHDN and FVKESK. The chain combines TRBV14 with TRBJ2-5; maybe TRBD1 (5 bases). This TCR derives from a male donor with ankylosing spondylitis or in good health (not recorded which). Sample: blood, either unsorted or a sorted T cell fraction (not recorded which). The CDR3 protein is CASSQDLTEETQYF. The CDR3 region has the DNA TGTGCCAGCAGCCAAGATTTGACAGAAGAGACCCAGTACTTC. The full variable domain, its missing parts supplied by reference TRBV14 and TRBJ2-5, is EAGVTQFPSHSVIEKGQTVTLRCDPISGHDNLYWYRRVMGKEIKFLLHFVKESKQDESGMPNNRFLAERTGGTYSTLKVQPAELEDSGVYFCASSQDLTEETQYFGPGTRLLVL.